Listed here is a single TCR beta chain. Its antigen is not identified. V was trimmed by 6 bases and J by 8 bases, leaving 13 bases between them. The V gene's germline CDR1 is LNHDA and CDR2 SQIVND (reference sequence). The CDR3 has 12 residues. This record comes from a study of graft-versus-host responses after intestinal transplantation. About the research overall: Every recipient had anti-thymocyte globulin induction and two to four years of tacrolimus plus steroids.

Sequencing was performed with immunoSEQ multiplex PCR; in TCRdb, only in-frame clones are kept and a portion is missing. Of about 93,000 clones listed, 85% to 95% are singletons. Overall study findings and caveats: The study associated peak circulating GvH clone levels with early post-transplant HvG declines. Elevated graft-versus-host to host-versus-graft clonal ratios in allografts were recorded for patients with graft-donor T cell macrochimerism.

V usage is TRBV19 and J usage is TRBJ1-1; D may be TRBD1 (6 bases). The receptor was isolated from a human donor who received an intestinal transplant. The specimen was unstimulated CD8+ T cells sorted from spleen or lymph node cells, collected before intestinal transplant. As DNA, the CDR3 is TGTGCCAGTAGCCATAGGACAGCCGAAGCTTTCTTT. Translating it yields CASSHRTAEAFF.